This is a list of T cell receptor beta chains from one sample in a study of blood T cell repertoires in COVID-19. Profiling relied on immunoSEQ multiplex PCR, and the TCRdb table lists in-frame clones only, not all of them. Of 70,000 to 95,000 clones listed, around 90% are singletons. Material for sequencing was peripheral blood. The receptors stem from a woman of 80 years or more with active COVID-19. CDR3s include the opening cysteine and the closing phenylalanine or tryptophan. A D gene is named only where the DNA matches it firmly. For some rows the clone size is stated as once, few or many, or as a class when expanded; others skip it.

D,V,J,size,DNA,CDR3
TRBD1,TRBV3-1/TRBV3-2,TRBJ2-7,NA,TGTGCCAGCAGCTACGGACAGGACCTCTACGAGCAGTACTTC,CASSYGQDLYEQYF
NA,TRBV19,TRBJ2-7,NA,TGTGCCAGTAGTATAGATATTTCCGGCGAGCAGTACTTC,CASSIDISGEQYF
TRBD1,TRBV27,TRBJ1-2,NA,TGTGCCAGCAGTCTGACAGGGCCAACCACCGGCTACACCTTC,CASSLTGPTTGYTF
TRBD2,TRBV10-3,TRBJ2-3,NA,TGTGCCATCAGTGAGGGGGCTTATGTGGCTAGCGGGAGTAGCACAGATACGCAGTATTTT,CAISEGAYVASGSSTDTQYF
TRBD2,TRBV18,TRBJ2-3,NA,TGTGCCAGCTCACCCCGGGTCATAGCGGGAAGCGATACGCAGTATTTT,CASSPRVIAGSDTQYF
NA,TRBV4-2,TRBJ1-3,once,TGTGCCAGCAGCCAAGCCCTCGCCAGGGCTGGAAACACCATATATTTT,CASSQALARAGNTIYF
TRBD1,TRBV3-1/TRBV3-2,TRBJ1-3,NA,TGTGCCAGCAGTCCCGGGACAGGGGGTTATTTTGTATATTTT,CASSPGTGGYFVYF
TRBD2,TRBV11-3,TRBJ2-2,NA,TGTGCCAGCAGCTTGGTCCTAGCGGTGAACACCGGGGAGCTGTTTTTT,CASSLVLAVNTGELFF
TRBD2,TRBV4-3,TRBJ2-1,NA,TGCGCCAGCAGCCAAGAAGGACTAGTCTTTCGAGGTGGCTCCTACAATGAGCAGTTCTTC,CASSQEGLVFRGGSYNEQFF
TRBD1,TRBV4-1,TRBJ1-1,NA,TGCGCCAGCAGCCAGTACCGGGACAGTGACACTGAAGCTTTCTTT,CASSQYRDSDTEAFF
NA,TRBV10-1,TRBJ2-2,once,TGTGCCAGCAGTGAGTCAGACCAGGGTTCGGACACCGGGGAGCTGTTTTTT,CASSESDQGSDTGELFF
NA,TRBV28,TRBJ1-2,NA,TGTGCCAGCAGTCTGTCCCCGGGATTTGGCGGCTACACCTTC,CASSLSPGFGGYTF
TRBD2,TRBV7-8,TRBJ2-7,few,TGTGCCAGCAGCTCGGCGACTAGCGGGAGATCCTACGAGCAGTACTTC,CASSSATSGRSYEQYF
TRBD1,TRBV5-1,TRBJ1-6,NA,TGCGCCAGCAGCTTGGTACAGGGGGAGAATTCACCCCTCCACTTT,CASSLVQGENSPLHF
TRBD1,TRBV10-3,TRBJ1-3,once,TGTGCCATCGGCAGGGGGAGAAACACCATATATTTT,CAIGRGRNTIYF
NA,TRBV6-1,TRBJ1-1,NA,TGTGCCAGCAGTGAAGCGAGGGGGGGGCTGGCTTTCTTT,CASSEARGGLAFF
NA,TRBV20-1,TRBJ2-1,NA,TGCAGTGCTAAACTCCCTGAGCAGTTCTTC,CSAKLPEQFF
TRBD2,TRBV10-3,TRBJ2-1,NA,TGTGCCATCAGCTCTGCGGGAGGTTTTGTGGATGAGCAGTTCTTC,CAISSAGGFVDEQFF
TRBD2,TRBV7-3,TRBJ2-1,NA,TGTGCCAGCAGCCCCGCGGGAGGGAATGAGCAGTTCTTC,CASSPAGGNEQFF
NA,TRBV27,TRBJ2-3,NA,TGTGCCAGCAGTCGAACAGGGTTTAACACAGATACGCAGTATTTT,CASSRTGFNTDTQYF
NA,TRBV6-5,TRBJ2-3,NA,TGTGCCAGCAGTTCGTTTCTAGAAGATACGCAGTATTTT,CASSSFLEDTQYF
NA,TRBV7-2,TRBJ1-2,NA,TGTGCCAGCAGCTTCGGTCGCCGTTCGACAGGCTTTGAGGGGGGCTACACCTTC,CASSFGRRSTGFEGGYTF
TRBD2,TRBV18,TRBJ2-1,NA,TGTGCCAGCTCACCACCGGGCGGGAGTCGGTACAATGAGCAGTTCTTC,CASSPPGGSRYNEQFF
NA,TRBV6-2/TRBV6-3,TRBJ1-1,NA,TGTGCCAGCAGTTACACCAGCGACCAAGCTTTCTTT,CASSYTSDQAFF
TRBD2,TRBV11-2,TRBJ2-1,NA,TGTGCCAGCAGCGTCCGACTAGCGGGGGGGGCGGGTGAGCAGTTCTTC,CASSVRLAGGAGEQFF
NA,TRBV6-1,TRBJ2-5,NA,TGTGCCAGCAGTGAACCCGGCTCCGGTCGGAGAGAGACCCAGTACTTC,CASSEPGSGRRETQYF
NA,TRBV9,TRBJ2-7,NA,TGTGCCAGCAGCGAGGGGGTTGGCTCCTACGAGCAGTACTTC,CASSEGVGSYEQYF
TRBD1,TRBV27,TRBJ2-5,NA,TGTGCCAGCAGTTCGACCGACAGGGGAGAGACCCAGTACTTC,CASSSTDRGETQYF
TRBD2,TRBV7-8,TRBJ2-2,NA,TGTGCCAGCAGCCGAGGACTAGCGGGAGGGCCAGGTCAAACCGGGGAGCTGTTTTTT,CASSRGLAGGPGQTGELFF
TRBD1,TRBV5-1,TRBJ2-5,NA,TGCGCCAGCAGCTTAGATACAGGGGCACAAGAGACCCAGTACTTC,CASSLDTGAQETQYF
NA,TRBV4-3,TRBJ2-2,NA,TGCGCCAGCAGCTCAGGACTACTGGGAGGGGGCACCGGGGAGCTGTTTTTT,CASSSGLLGGGTGELFF
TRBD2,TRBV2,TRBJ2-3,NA,TGTGCCAGCATTCGGCGGGAGGTGAGAGATACGCAGTATTTT,CASIRREVRDTQYF
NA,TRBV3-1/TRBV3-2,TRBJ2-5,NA,TGTGCCAGCAGCCGGGGGTCCGGGACTCGTAATCAGGAGACCCAGTACTTC,CASSRGSGTRNQETQYF
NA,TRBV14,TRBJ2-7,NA,TGTGCCAGCAGCCCGGGACTCCATGATTCCTACGAGCAGTACTTC,CASSPGLHDSYEQYF
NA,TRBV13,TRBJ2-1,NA,TGTGCCAGCAGCCCAAAAGGGCGAGCGGTCACTGCCAACAATGAGCAGTTCTTC,CASSPKGRAVTANNEQFF
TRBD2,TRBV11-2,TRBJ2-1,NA,TGTGCCAGCAGCTTTGGGCTAGCGGGAGGGGGCTACAATGAGCAGTTCTTC,CASSFGLAGGGYNEQFF
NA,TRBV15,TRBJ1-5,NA,TGTGCCACCAGTAGGAACGACAGATATTATAGCAATCAGCCCCAGCATTTT,CATSRNDRYYSNQPQHF
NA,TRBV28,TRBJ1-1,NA,TGTGCCAGCAGGGGCTATGGCGCTGAAGCTTTCTTT,CASRGYGAEAFF
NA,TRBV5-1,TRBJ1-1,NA,TGCGCCAGCAGCTTGGCGGTCGGGAACACTGAAGCTTTCTTT,CASSLAVGNTEAFF
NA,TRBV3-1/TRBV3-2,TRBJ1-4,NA,TGTGCCAGCAGCCAAGACGTCCGGGAAAAACTGTTTTTT,CASSQDVREKLFF
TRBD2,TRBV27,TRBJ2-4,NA,TGTGCCAGCAGTCATGGGACTAGCGGGAAGGGGGCCAAAAACATTCAGTACTTC,CASSHGTSGKGAKNIQYF
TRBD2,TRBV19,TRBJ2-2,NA,TGTGCCAGTATCTCTGGGGGAAGCGGGACGGACACCGGGGAGCTGTTTTTT,CASISGGSGTDTGELFF
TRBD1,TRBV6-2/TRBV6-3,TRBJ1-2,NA,TGTGCCAGCAGTTACCGACAGGGAGGCTCGGGAGGCTACACCTTC,CASSYRQGGSGGYTF
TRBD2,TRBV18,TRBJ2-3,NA,TGTGCCAGCTCCCCCCAACTAGCGGTTGGGGATACGCAGTATTTT,CASSPQLAVGDTQYF